This T cell receptor beta chain was documented in a study of blood T cell repertoires in COVID-19 (TCRdb year 2020). Some background on the complete study: Collaborator samples came from the United States, Italy and Spain and covered acute and convalescent phases of COVID-19. The prospective study material was composed of cDNA or gDNA derived from T cells, B-cell-depleted T cells, or PBMCs. The dataset comprised deeply sampled blood TCRbeta repertoires from subjects exposed to, actively infected with, or recovered from COVID-19. A freely available public database, intended as a resource for researchers studying the immune response to SARS-CoV-2, is where the repertoires were released. The samples were drawn from two sources: the first 160 participants of the ongoing ImmuneRACE study, and about 1,300 subjects contributed by 6 global collaborators. The sample metadata nearly always contained a de-identified subject ID, COVID-19 status, age in years and sex. Where available, HLA class I and class II types were obtained from metadata supplied by the sample provider rather than from assay-based typing.

Collaborating institutions collected whole blood in K2EDTA tubes following their own protocols. For TCRbeta analysis, collaborators shipped samples in one of three forms: frozen whole blood, isolated PBMCs, or DNA extracted from either of those sample types. Points the paper makes about the study in general: How much clinical and demographic metadata was included differed by source and by participant, and the metadata was provided uncurated.

From cysteine to phenylalanine, the CDR3 is 15 amino acids long. This entry keeps only the CDR3 DNA: 45 bases, framed from base 1. Trimming takes 5 bases off V and 6 bases off J; junction bases not matched to a gene: 11. The germline V gene encodes CDR1 MDHEN and CDR2 SYDVKM. The immunoSEQ Assay, a bias-controlled multiplex PCR, was used to amplify TCRbeta CDR3 regions from genomic DNA. From the authors' description of their analysis: The number of nucleated cells in each sample was estimated from the amplification of reference gene primers within the assay. To quantify the absolute abundance of each unique TCRbeta CDR3 rearrangement, sequence reads were collapsed and filtered. For each sample, productive Simpson clonality was calculated by taking the square root of Simpson's diversity index across productive rearrangements. This is the immuneACCESS table as TCRdb keeps it, with only in-frame sequences that have V and J called. A part of the clones is gone; compared with another copy, unresolved V genes explain less than half, and the rest is unexplained. The V and J calls and clone size were taken over from that table, and D and trimming were inferred from the DNA. The sample records 150,000 to 200,000 clones, around 84% of which are singletons. The ten largest clones represent roughly a fifth of the sample.

Points on this clone: There is no known antigen for this receptor. No quality values exist for individual bases; no much larger clone is one base distant.

The sample comprised peripheral blood. The rearrangement combines TRBV28 with TRBJ2-3, and 7 junction bases match TRBD2. The TCR comes from a woman older than 75 with acute or convalescent COVID-19. The DNA reads TGTGCCAGCAGTAACCGGGAGGCCCTTGGCGATACGCAGTATTTT. The translation is CASSNREALGDTQYF.